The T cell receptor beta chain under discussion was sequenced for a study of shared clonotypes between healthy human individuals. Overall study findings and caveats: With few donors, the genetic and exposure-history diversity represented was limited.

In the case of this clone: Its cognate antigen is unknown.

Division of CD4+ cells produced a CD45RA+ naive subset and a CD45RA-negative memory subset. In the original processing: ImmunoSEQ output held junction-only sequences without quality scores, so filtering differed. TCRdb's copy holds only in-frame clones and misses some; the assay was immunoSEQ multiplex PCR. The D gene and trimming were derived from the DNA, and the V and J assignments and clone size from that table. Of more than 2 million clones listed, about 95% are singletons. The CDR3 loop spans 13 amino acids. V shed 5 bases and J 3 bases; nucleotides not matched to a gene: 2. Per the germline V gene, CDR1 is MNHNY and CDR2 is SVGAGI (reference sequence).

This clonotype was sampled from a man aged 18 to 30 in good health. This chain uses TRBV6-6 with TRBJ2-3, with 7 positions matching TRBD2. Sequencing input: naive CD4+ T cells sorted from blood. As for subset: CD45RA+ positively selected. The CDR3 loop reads CASSQGGTDTQYF. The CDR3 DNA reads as TGTGCCAGCAGTCAGGGAGGGACAGATACGCAGTATTTT.